This passage covers 31 T cell receptor beta chains from one sample sequenced in a study of blood T cell repertoires in COVID-19. The repertoire was sequenced with immunoSEQ multiplex PCR; TCRdb's copy has only in-frame clones and lacks some. The repertoire holds 18,000 or so clones, with over 75% as singletons. Sequencing input: peripheral blood. The receptor source for this set is a man aged 40-55 years with active COVID-19.

The chain carries TRBV4-1 and TRBJ2-2, with TRBD2 matching 7 bases. Germline-derived CDR1 and CDR2 are MGHRA and YSYEKL. Trimming at V came to 4 bases and at J to 10 bases, leaving 15 bases not matched to a gene. CDR3 length: 16 residues. The CDR3 region has the DNA TGCGCCAGCAGCCGCATTGATTCGGGAGGTAGAGTGGAGCTGTTTTTT. Translation: CASSRIDSGGRVELFF.

The chain joins TRBV5-1 to TRBJ1-4; a possible D gene is TRBD1 (5 bases). Trimming removed 0 bases from V and 4 bases from J, with 7 bases in between. The CDR3 loop spans 14 amino acids. Germline CDR1 SGHRS, CDR2 YFSETQ. In nucleotides, the CDR3 is TGCGCCAGCAGCTTGGGGGGCTATAATGAAAAACTGTTTTTT. The encoded protein is CASSLGGYNEKLFF.

As DNA, the CDR3 is TGTGCCAGCAGGCTGGGACTAGTTGGGGCAGAGACCCAGTACTTC. Translation: CASRLGLVGAETQYF. This rearrangement joins TRBV3-1 (or the pseudogene TRBV3-2) to TRBJ2-5; 8 bases are a match to TRBD2. The J segment lost 4 bases and the V segment lost 6 bases, leaving 10 bases of the junction unmatched. The germline V gene encodes CDR1 LGHDT and CDR2 YNNKEL (reference sequence). The CDR3 spans 15 residues.

The chain recombines TRBV7-9 with TRBJ1-3; the D is unclear. Deletions cut 1 base from V and 0 bases from J, with 10 bases between. The germline V gene has CDR1 SEHNR and CDR2 FQNEAQ (reference sequence). This CDR3 is built from 16 residues. CDR3 residues: CASSLGTTFSGNTIYF. Here the CDR3 DNA reads TGTGCCAGCAGCTTAGGAACAACCTTCTCTGGAAACACCATATATTTT.

The rearrangement links TRBV5-1 to TRBJ1-2; D possibly corresponds to TRBD1 (6 bases). V shed 4 bases and J shed 3 bases, with 10 bases lying between them. The CDR3 totals 13 residues. Germline assignment: CDR1 SGHRS and CDR2 YFSETQ. The chain's CDR3 is CASSPGVDYGYTF. The CDR3 nucleotides are TGCGCCAGCAGCCCAGGGGTGGACTATGGCTACACCTTC.

This chain links TRBV28 with TRBJ1-5; the D is unclear. Germline CDR1 MDHEN, CDR2 SYDVKM. The V end was cut by 6 bases, the J end by 6 bases, with 12 bases between. This CDR3 is built from 13 residues. CDR3 sequence reads: CASSRGGFQPQHF. The DNA for the CDR3 is TGTGCCAGCAGCCGCGGCGGATTTCAGCCCCAGCATTTT.

This chain links TRBV9 with TRBJ1-2, with TRBD1 matching over 10 bases. The length of the CDR3 is 18 residues. V trimming: 4 bases; J trimming: 5 bases; junction bases outside the gene matches: 17. Germline CDR1 is SGDLS and CDR2 is YYNGEE. CDR3: CASSPLSHGTGVGYGYTF. CDR3 DNA sequence: TGTGCCAGCAGCCCCCTATCCCACGGGACAGGGGTAGGATATGGCTACACCTTC.

DNA for the CDR3: TGTGCCAGCAGTAGAGGACTAGCCTTAACAAGGAACGAGCAGTACTTC. Its protein product is CASSRGLALTRNEQYF. The chain uses TRBV6-2 or TRBV6-3 and TRBJ2-7; TRBD2 agrees at 8 bases. Per the germline V gene, CDR1 is MNHEY and CDR2 is SVGEGT. With V trimmed by 5 bases and J by 5 bases, 14 bases remained unmatched. This CDR3 is 16 amino acids long.

The V gene is TRBV19, the J gene TRBJ2-1, with D perhaps matching TRBD2 (6 bases). Trimming cost V 3 bases and J 10 bases, with 10 bases left between them. CDR1 and CDR2 (germline): LNHDA, SQIVND (reference sequence). The CDR3 sequence is 12 residues long. In nucleotides, the CDR3 is TGTGCCAGTAGTATTCCAGGAGGGGAGCAGTTCTTC. Translation gives CASSIPGGEQFF. The whole variable domain, filled in from reference TRBV19 and TRBJ2-1, reads DGGITQSPKYLFRKEGQNVTLSCEQNLNHDAMYWYRQDPGQGLRLIYYSQIVNDFQKGDIAEGYSVSREKKESFPLTVTSAQKNPTAFYLCASSIPGGEQFFGPGTRLTVL.

The CDR3 protein is CASRLAANTGELFF. As DNA, the CDR3 is TGTGCCAGCAGACTAGCGGCGAACACCGGGGAGCTGTTTTTT. The chain employs TRBV7-6 and TRBJ2-2; 8 nucleotides agree with TRBD2. The CDR3 is 14 amino acids. J was trimmed by 0 bases and V by 6 bases; bases with no gene match: 0. Germline CDR1 and CDR2: SGHVS and FNYEAQ. Filled out from reference TRBV7-6 and TRBJ2-2, the complete variable domain reads GAGVSQSPRYKVTKRGQDVALRCDPISGHVSLYWYRQALGQGPEFLTYFNYEAQQDKSGLPNDRFSAERPEGSISTLTIQRTEQRDSAMYRCASRLAANTGELFFGEGSRLTVL.

V gene TRBV27 combines with J gene TRBJ2-1; a weak D match, TRBD1 (6 bases). Germline values: CDR1 MNHEY, CDR2 SMNVEV (reference sequence). The germline V and J ends were trimmed by 6 bases and 10 bases, with 25 bases remaining between them. There are 16 residues in the CDR3. The CDR3 DNA reads TGTGCCAGCAGCTCCTCCCCGGGGACAAACCACCTAGAGCAGTTCTTC. Amino acid sequence: CASSSSPGTNHLEQFF.

This clone was observed once. V usage is TRBV14 and J usage is TRBJ2-7, with 8 bases matching TRBD1. Germline values: CDR1 SGHDN, CDR2 FVKESK. The length of the CDR3 is 16 residues. The J segment lost 2 bases and the V segment lost 0 bases, leaving 6 bases of the junction unmatched. CDR3 nucleotides: TGTGCCAGCAGCCAAGATCTTGTGACAGGGGCCTACGAGCAGTACTTC. Protein sequence: CASSQDLVTGAYEQYF.

This chain connects TRBV10-3 to TRBJ1-3; 8 bases are shared with TRBD1. The V and J ends lost 6 bases and 0 bases, in that order; junction bases with no gene match: 4. CDR1 is ENHRY, CDR2 SYGVKD, per germline. This CDR3 region has 15 residues. For the CDR3, the DNA is TGTGCCATCAGAAGACAGGGGCGCTCTGGAAACACCATATATTTT. Translation gives CAIRRQGRSGNTIYF.

The CDR3 nucleotides read TGTGCCAGCAGTTTGTGGGGCCCCTACAATGAGCAGTTCTTC. It encodes CASSLWGPYNEQFF. This chain uses TRBV27 with TRBJ2-1, with D maybe TRBD1 (5 bases). The V gene lost 3 bases and the J gene lost 2 bases, with 8 bases spanning the gap. CDR1 is MNHEY and CDR2 is SMNVEV in the germline V gene (reference sequence). The CDR3 loop spans 14 amino acids.

The J gene is TRBJ1-1, the V gene TRBV5-6; D possibly corresponds to TRBD1 (5 bases). The CDR3 extends over 19 amino acids. Germline CDR1 is SGHDT and CDR2 is YYEEEE. V lost 0 bases, J lost 1 base, and 22 bases lay in between. The CDR3 reads CASSLVAQGGRRENTEAFF. The CDR3 nucleotides read TGTGCCAGCAGCTTGGTGGCTCAAGGCGGACGCAGGGAGAACACTGAAGCTTTCTTT.

The chain joins TRBV7-2 to TRBJ2-5; 10 bases line up with TRBD2. CDR3 size: 17 residues. The J segment lost 5 bases and the V segment lost 1 base, leaving 10 bases of the junction unmatched. Germline CDR1 and CDR2: SGHTA and FQGNSA. This CDR3 reads CASSLGLAGRVGETQYF. In DNA form, the CDR3 reads TGTGCCAGCAGCTTAGGACTAGCGGGCCGCGTGGGGGAGACCCAGTACTTC.

The rearrangement links TRBV27 to TRBJ2-2, with 8 bases matching TRBD2. Trimming took 5 bases from V and 3 from J; bases not matched to a gene: 8. The CDR3 is 16 residues long. Germline CDR1 is MNHEY and CDR2 is SMNVEV (reference sequence). The CDR3 DNA sequence: TGTGCCAGCAGTGCCCTTTTACTAGCGGACACCGGGGAGCTGTTTTTT. It yields the protein CASSALLLADTGELFF.

J is TRBJ2-7 and V is TRBV6-5; TRBD1 agrees at 9 bases. CDR1 is MNHEY and CDR2 is SVGAGI in the germline V gene. The V segment lost 2 bases and the J segment 4 bases; nucleotides outside the gene matches: 6. This CDR3 has 15 residues. CDR3 sequence (DNA): TGTGCCAGCAGTTACCGACAGGGGGGGGTATACGAGCAGTACTTC. Protein product: CASSYRQGGVYEQYF.

This chain joins TRBV19 and TRBJ2-7, with TRBD1 matching 9 bases. The CDR3 sequence is 15 residues long. The V gene's germline CDR1 is LNHDA and CDR2 SQIVND (reference sequence). The V gene end was trimmed by 4 bases and the J gene end by 4 bases; junction bases not matched to a gene: 8. CDR3 sequence: CASSRRQGQGYEQYF. Here the CDR3 DNA reads TGTGCCAGTAGTAGGAGACAGGGACAGGGTTACGAGCAGTACTTC.

A word on this clone: The same CDR3 arises from other DNA sequences in this sample as well. V gene TRBV19 combines with J gene TRBJ1-1; TRBD1 matches at 7 bases. V lost 3 bases and J lost 0; bases outside the gene matches: 1. The CDR3 runs to 14 residues. Per germline, CDR1 LNHDA and CDR2 SQIVND (reference sequence). CDR3: CASSIGTVNTEAFF. DNA for the CDR3: TGTGCCAGTAGTATCGGGACAGTGAACACTGAAGCTTTCTTT.

The chain couples TRBV11-2 to TRBJ2-3; the match to TRBD2 covers 7 bases. This CDR3 is built from 14 residues. The J segment lost 0 bases and the V segment lost 10 bases, leaving 7 bases of the junction unmatched. Germline CDR1 reads SGHAT; CDR2 reads FQNNGV. The CDR3 region has the DNA TGTGCCACGCGGGGACTATCAAGCACAGATACGCAGTATTTT. Protein sequence: CATRGLSSTDTQYF.

This chain connects TRBV10-1 to TRBJ2-3, with D possibly matching TRBD1 (6 bases). Trimming took off 3 bases at V and 1 base at J, with 14 bases between the two ends. Germline V gene sequence: CDR1 WNHNN, CDR2 SYGVQD (reference sequence). CDR3 length equals 16 residues. CDR3 DNA: TGCGCCAGCAGTGACCTTGGGGGCTTCGGCACAGATACGCAGTATTTT. Amino acid sequence: CASSDLGGFGTDTQYF.

The V gene is TRBV10-2, the J gene TRBJ1-4; 8 bases are shared with TRBD1. V gave up 8 bases and J gave up 7 bases; unmatched junction bases: 9. The CDR3 totals 14 residues. Germline V CDR1 and CDR2: WSHSY, SAAADI. The CDR3 region is CASLATGEGEKLFF. CDR3 in DNA: TGCGCCAGCCTGGCGACAGGGGAGGGTGAAAAACTGTTTTTT.

V and J are TRBV9 and TRBJ2-7, with TRBD2 matching 16 bases. V was clipped by 3 bases and J by 6 bases; unmatched bases: 3. Germline V gene data show CDR1 as SGDLS and CDR2 as YYNGEE. The CDR3 has 15 residues. CDR3 loop: CASSAGLAGGLEQYF. CDR3 nucleotide sequence: TGTGCCAGCAGCGCGGGACTAGCGGGAGGGCTCGAGCAGTACTTC. Based on the CDR3 plus reference TRBV9 and TRBJ2-7, the full variable domain is DSGVTQTPKHLITATGQRVTLRCSPRSGDLSVYWYQQSLDQGLQFLIQYYNGEERAKGNILERFSAQQFPDLHSELNLSSLELGDSALYFCASSAGLAGGLEQYFGPGTRLTVT.

This sequence joins TRBV29-1 and TRBJ1-2, with 8 bases matching TRBD1. Germline CDR1 SQVTM, CDR2 ANQGSEA. The CDR3 is 12 amino acids. After removal of 5 bases from V and 5 bases from J, the junction contained 4 bases not matched to a gene. CDR3 nucleotide sequence: TGCAGCGTTTGGGACAGGAGATATGGCTACACCTTC. It specifies CSVWDRRYGYTF.

This chain connects TRBV19 to TRBJ2-3; D may be TRBD2 (5 bases). The germline V gene has CDR1 LNHDA and CDR2 SQIVND (reference sequence). The CDR3 is 15 residues long. The V gene lost 4 bases and the J gene lost 1 base, with 12 bases spanning the gap. The CDR3 reads CASSKVGVGTDTQYF. The CDR3 DNA reads TGTGCCAGTAGTAAGGTGGGAGTGGGCACAGATACGCAGTATTTT.

The rearrangement joins TRBV12-3 or TRBV12-4 to TRBJ1-2; D unclear. The V gene lost 1 base and the J gene lost 7 bases, with 10 bases spanning the gap. This CDR3 comprises 13 residues. CDR3 nucleotides: TGTGCCAGCAGTTTAGGAACAAATATTGGCTACACCTTC. Protein product: CASSLGTNIGYTF.

This sequence joins TRBV10-3 and TRBJ1-5; tentatively, D is TRBD1 (5 bases). Germline lookup yields CDR1 ENHRY and CDR2 SYGVKD. The CDR3 is 17 residues long. Trimming stripped 3 bases from V and 2 bases from J, with 17 bases between. The CDR3 bases are TGTGCCATCAGTGAAATGGCAGGGTGGAGGGGCAATCAGCCCCAGCATTTT. This encodes CAISEMAGWRGNQPQHF.

The chain has TRBV27 and TRBJ2-1, with 8 bases that match TRBD2. The CDR3 runs 16 residues. Germline CDR1 MNHEY, CDR2 SMNVEV (reference sequence). Trimming took 5 bases from V and 4 from J; bases not matched to a gene: 10. The CDR3 DNA is TGTGCCAGCAGTCCACTACGGGGACTAGTTTACAATGAGCAGTTCTTC. This gives the protein CASSPLRGLVYNEQFF.

This clone occurred a few times. The chain uses TRBV6-2 or TRBV6-3 and TRBJ2-3; 9 bases line up with TRBD2. The CDR3 contains 19 residues. Germline CDR1 is MNHEY and CDR2 is SVGEGT. V gave up 5 bases and J gave up 4 bases; unmatched junction bases: 19. As DNA, the CDR3 is TGTGCCAGCAGTCCCCTAAGGAACAGCGGGAGGCGGGACCCAGATACGCAGTATTTT. Its protein product is CASSPLRNSGRRDPDTQYF.

The gene calls are TRBV6-2 or TRBV6-3 and TRBJ2-7; TRBD1 agrees at 7 bases. V shed 2 bases and J 4 bases; nucleotides not matched to a gene: 11. The V gene's germline CDR1 is MNHEY and CDR2 SVGEGT. This CDR3 contains 16 residues. CDR3 in amino acids: CASSYPERGGAYEQYF. The CDR3 coding sequence is TGTGCCAGCAGTTACCCCGAAAGAGGGGGCGCGTACGAGCAGTACTTC.